This T cell receptor (beta chain) appears in the sequencing data of a study of PD-1 blockade in mismatch repair-deficient tumors (dated by TCRdb to 2017 to 2019). Context from the whole study: The trial enrolled under 90 consecutive patients with some twelve mismatch repair-deficient cancer types between September 2013 and September 2016, all previously treated and progressing. Tumor-associated T cell clones were tracked in the peripheral blood of patients responding to PD-1 blockade by deep sequencing of TCR CDR3 regions.

Libraries were built with the immunoSEQ multiplex PCR assay. TCRdb holds this immuneACCESS table with in-frame rearrangements only. Some clones are missing; in checked studies, unresolved V genes explain under half, and the rest has no known cause. This sample gives under 95,000 clones in total; roughly 80% of them show up just once. The ten largest clones represent over 4.5% of the sample. For every enrolled patient, mismatch repair deficiency was confirmed by either polymerase chain reaction or immunohistochemistry. A few patients who responded to pembrolizumab therapy underwent TCR sequencing. Pembrolizumab PD-1 blockade was prospectively tested in advanced mismatch repair-deficient cancers, regardless of tissue of origin, in the phase II trial. Peripheral blood T cell samples were gathered serially, both before PD-1 blockade started and at multiple time points afterward. Blood sampling time points were reported as weeks after the first dose of pembrolizumab.

The full study reports these points: Tumor-resident clones, often undetectable in blood before treatment, expanded rapidly after pembrolizumab and then contracted, generally before radiologic responses.

This clone has more than one count but fewer than ten. The clone's antigen remains unknown. The record has no base qualities; no much larger clone is one base away. Sample: peripheral blood, taken 44 weeks after starting pembrolizumab. The origin of this receptor is an adult with mismatch repair-deficient cancer.

The CDR3 protein sequence reads: CASSMGLYEQYF. The nucleotide sequence is given as TGTGCCAGCAGTATGGGACTCTACGAGCAGTACTTC. The sequence is built from TRBV28 and TRBJ2-7; tentative D gene TRBD2, with 6 bases matching. Trimming costs V 5 bases and J 3 bases, and their ends lie 8 bases apart. The germline V gene yields MDHEN for CDR1 and SYDVKM for CDR2. Inclusive of the bounding cysteine and phenylalanine, the CDR3 is 12 residues long. Only the CDR3 region is kept as DNA, spanning 36 bases read in frame from base 1.